Below are 31 T cell receptor beta chains sequenced from a single sample in a study of shared clonotypes between healthy human individuals. TCRdb's copy holds only in-frame clones and misses some; the assay was immunoSEQ multiplex PCR. Of 900,000 to 1,200,000 clones detected, around 82% appear once; the ten largest clones hold roughly 0.61%. Sequenced sample: memory CD4+ T cells from PBMCs. Described subset: CD45RA-negative fraction. The receptors originated from a man aged 18 to 29 in good health. Some clones in this sample may be carry-over from other donors' samples.

The V gene is TRBV19, the J gene TRBJ1-4, with D unclear. Germline V gene data show CDR1 as LNHDA and CDR2 as SQIVND (reference sequence). Deletions cut 0 bases from V and 3 bases from J, with 2 bases between. This CDR3 comprises 13 residues. CDR3 loop: CASSIEANEKLFF. CDR3 coding DNA: TGTGCCAGTAGTATAGAAGCTAATGAAAAACTGTTTTTT.

There are a few counts of this clone. The chain has TRBV18 and TRBJ2-1, with a tentative D call TRBD2 (5 bases). V lost 1 base to trimming and J lost 0 bases, with 7 bases between them. The germline CDR1 and CDR2 sequences are KGHSH and LQKENI. The CDR3 is made up of 15 amino acids. This CDR3 is CASSPLAGSYNEQFF. CDR3 coding DNA: TGTGCCAGCTCACCACTGGCGGGCTCCTACAATGAGCAGTTCTTC.

J is TRBJ2-5 and V is TRBV4-1; D may be TRBD1 or TRBD2 (5 bases each). Gene TRBJ2-7 matches the end of the DNA better, so the J call may be wrong. Germline V lookup: CDR1 MGHRA, CDR2 YSYEKL. The CDR3 spans 15 residues. The CDR3 loop reads CASSQQGARSYEQYF. The CDR3 coding sequence is TGCGCCAGCAGCCAACAGGGAGCTCGCTCCTACGAGCAGTACTTC.

This clone was seen repeatedly, ten times or more. This sequence joins TRBV7-2 and TRBJ2-2; unclear D gene. The CDR3 runs 14 residues. The germline V gene encodes CDR1 SGHTA and CDR2 FQGNSA. V lost 6 bases and J lost 6, with 14 bases in between. CDR3 loop: CASRSSGYAGELFF. DNA of the CDR3: TGTGCCAGCAGGTCCTCAGGTTACGCCGGGGAGCTGTTTTTT. The complete variable domain, with remaining parts taken from reference TRBV7-2 and TRBJ2-2, reads GAGVSQSPSNKVTEKGKDVELRCDPISGHTALYWYRQSLGQGLEFLIYFQGNSAPDKSGLPSDRFSAERTGGSVSTLTIQRTQQEDSAVYLCASRSSGYAGELFFGEGSRLTVL.

This clone was observed a single time. The rearrangement joins TRBV6-1 to TRBJ1-5, with TRBD1 matching over 9 bases. V shed 6 bases, J shed 0 bases, and the junction held 3 bases outside the gene matches. CDR1 is MNHNS and CDR2 is SASEGT in the germline V gene. There are 15 residues in the CDR3. The CDR3 region has the DNA TGTGCCAGCAGAGGGACAGGGACTAGCAATCAGCCCCAGCATTTT. It specifies CASRGTGTSNQPQHF.

This sequence joins TRBV4-1 and TRBJ1-5; 9 positions match TRBD1. Germline loops: CDR1 MGHRA, CDR2 YSYEKL. This CDR3 has 15 amino acids. J lost 5 bases, V lost 5 bases, and 7 bases had no gene match. In DNA, the CDR3 is TGCGCCAGCAGCAAAGGGGGACAGGGCCATCAGCCCCAGCATTTT. Amino acids: CASSKGGQGHQPQHF.

The rearrangement uses TRBV28 and TRBJ2-7; tentatively, D is TRBD1 or TRBD2 (6 bases each). The V and J ends lost 3 bases and 4 bases respectively, with 10 bases between them. The CDR3 runs 13 residues. Per the germline V gene, CDR1 is MDHEN and CDR2 is SYDVKM. The CDR3 nucleotides are TGTGCCAGCAGTTTTGGAGGGGGATACGAGCAGTACTTC. It specifies CASSFGGGYEQYF.

The genes are TRBV4-3 and TRBJ1-1; perhaps TRBD1 as D (6 bases). The length of the CDR3 is 19 residues. V lost 0 bases and J lost 3, with 23 bases in between. Germline V gene data show CDR1 as LGHNA and CDR2 as YSLEER. The CDR3: CASSQDYGLAGGEDTEAFF. Here the CDR3 DNA reads TGCGCCAGCAGCCAAGATTACGGGTTGGCCGGGGGCGAGGACACTGAAGCTTTCTTT.

This clone was seen a single time. The rearrangement links TRBV4-1 to TRBJ2-5; 9 nucleotides line up with TRBD2. V gave up 4 bases and J gave up 1 base; unmatched junction bases: 1. Germline loops: CDR1 MGHRA, CDR2 YSYEKL. The CDR3 runs 14 residues. As DNA, the CDR3 is TGCGCCAGCAGCCGACTAGCGGCCCAAGAGACCCAGTACTTC. It codes for CASSRLAAQETQYF.

V and J are TRBV6-6 and TRBJ1-3, with 8 bases aligning to TRBD1. The CDR3 totals 14 residues. The J segment lost 2 bases and the V segment lost 8 bases, leaving 5 bases of the junction unmatched. Germline CDR1 and CDR2: MNHNY and SVGAGI (reference sequence). The CDR3 spells CASRQGRTGNTIYF. The CDR3 DNA follows: TGTGCCAGCCGACAGGGGCGCACTGGAAACACCATATATTTT.

This clone showed up just a few times. The J gene is TRBJ2-5, the V gene TRBV18; TRBD1 is a possible D gene (5 bases). The J call may be in error: the DNA end matches TRBJ2-7 better. The CDR3 length is 13 residues. CDR1 is KGHSH, CDR2 LQKENI, per germline. The CDR3 nucleotides read TGTGCCAGCTCACCAGACAGTTTTGGCGAGCAGTACTTC. Its protein is CASSPDSFGEQYF.

This sequence joins TRBV30 and TRBJ1-2; D is uncertain. Trimming pared 1 base from V and 8 bases from J, leaving 14 bases between. Germline V CDR1 and CDR2: GTSNPN, SVGIG (reference sequence). The CDR3 length is 13 residues. CDR3 residues: CAWSARRASGYTF. The DNA for the CDR3 is TGTGCCTGGAGTGCCCGACGGGCATCAGGCTACACCTTC. Variable domain in full (rest from reference TRBV30 and TRBJ1-2): SQTIHQWPATLVQPVGSPLSLECTVEGTSNPNLYWYRQAAGRGLQLLFYSVGIGQISSEVPQNLSASRPQDRQFILSSKKLLLSDSGFYLCAWSARRASGYTFGSGTRLTVV.

The J gene is TRBJ1-2, the V gene TRBV7-9, with no clear D. CDR1 is SEHNR and CDR2 is FQNEAQ in the germline V gene (reference sequence). The CDR3 consists of 12 residues. The V gene lost 1 base and the J gene lost 8 bases, with 8 bases spanning the gap. As DNA, the CDR3 is TGTGCCAGCAGCTTAGTCCCGGGCGGCTACACCTTC. Its protein is CASSLVPGGYTF. The full variable domain, completed using reference TRBV7-9 and TRBJ1-2, is DTGVSQNPRHKITKRGQNVTFRCDPISEHNRLYWYRQTLGQGPEFLTYFQNEAQLEKSRLLSDRFSAERPKGSFSTLEIQRTEQGDSAMYLCASSLVPGGYTFGSGTRLTVV.

V and J are TRBV28 and TRBJ2-3; D is unclear. Looked up from germline, CDR1 is MDHEN and CDR2 is SYDVKM. Trimming pared 3 bases from V and 8 bases from J, leaving 6 bases between. CDR3 length: 11 amino acids. The CDR3 loop is CASSFLGTQYF. In DNA, the CDR3 is TGTGCCAGCAGTTTCCTAGGTACGCAGTATTTT.

The chain links TRBV7-2 to TRBJ2-7; D gene uncertain. With 0 bases removed from V and 4 bases from J, the gap between germline ends came to 16 bases. The CDR3 runs to 16 residues. Looked up from germline, CDR1 is SGHTA and CDR2 is FQGNSA. The CDR3 sequence is CASSLARPALGYEQYF. The CDR3 nucleotides are TGTGCCAGCAGCTTAGCTCGGCCCGCACTGGGGTACGAGCAGTACTTC.

Here the CDR3 DNA reads TGTGCCAGCAGCCAAGACGGCGGATTCAATCAGCCCCAGCATTTT. Translating it yields CASSQDGGFNQPQHF. The chain links TRBV7-9 to TRBJ1-5, with D uncertain. The CDR3 extends over 15 amino acids. Trimming pared 5 bases from V and 3 bases from J, leaving 14 bases between. Germline V CDR1 and CDR2: SEHNR, FQNEAQ (reference sequence).

The chain couples TRBV28 to TRBJ2-7; D may be TRBD1 or TRBD2 (5 bases each). V lost 5 bases to trimming and J lost 11 bases, with 19 bases between them. CDR1 is MDHEN, CDR2 SYDVKM, per germline. The CDR3 loop spans 13 amino acids. The CDR3 is CASSPGTTWGEYF. CDR3 nucleotides: TGTGCCAGCAGTCCCGGGACCACTTGGGGCGAGTACTTC.

The chain combines TRBV5-4 with TRBJ2-1; TRBD2 matches 11 bases. The germline V gene has CDR1 SGHNT and CDR2 YYREEE (reference sequence). This CDR3 has 18 residues. J was trimmed by 8 bases and V by 0 bases; bases with no gene match: 13. This chain's CDR3 is CASSLGGSSGRFGDEQFF. CDR3 bases: TGTGCCAGCAGCTTGGGAGGGTCTAGCGGGAGGTTTGGCGATGAGCAGTTCTTC. Variable domain in full (rest from reference TRBV5-4 and TRBJ2-1): ETGVTQSPTHLIKTRGQQVTLRCSSQSGHNTVSWYQQALGQGPQFIFQYYREEENGRGNFPPRFSGLQFPNYSSELNVNALELDDSALYLCASSLGGSSGRFGDEQFFGPGTRLTVL.

This rearrangement joins TRBV5-1 to TRBJ2-1; 7 nucleotides align to TRBD1. The V gene end was trimmed by 5 bases and the J gene end by 1 base; junction bases not matched to a gene: 6. The germline gives CDR1 SGHRS, CDR2 YFSETQ. The CDR3 loop spans 15 amino acids. CDR3 coding DNA: TGCGCCAGCAGGCCCGGGACAGAATCCTACAATGAGCAGTTCTTC. Encoded protein: CASRPGTESYNEQFF.

This rearrangement joins TRBV2 to TRBJ2-3; TRBD2 is a possible D gene (6 bases). This CDR3 contains 14 residues. Germline-derived CDR1 and CDR2 are SNHLY and FYNNEI. V lost 5 bases and J 3 bases, leaving 12 bases between the germline ends. The CDR3 loop is CASSPWDSTDTQYF. The CDR3 DNA follows: TGTGCCAGCAGTCCCTGGGACTCTACAGATACGCAGTATTTT.

This clone appeared a few times. The rearrangement links TRBV30 to TRBJ1-4, with a tentative D call TRBD1 (5 bases). The CDR3 is 16 residues long. The germline V and J ends were trimmed by 7 bases and 0 bases, with 18 bases remaining between them. Germline assignment: CDR1 GTSNPN and CDR2 SVGIG (reference sequence). CDR3 region: CALGVGSFATNEKLFF. DNA of the CDR3: TGTGCCTTGGGGGTGGGATCCTTTGCAACTAATGAAAAACTGTTTTTT.

This clone showed up many times. The chain couples TRBV10-3 to TRBJ2-2; D is possibly TRBD1 or TRBD2 (5 bases each). Trimming took 8 bases from V and 1 from J, leaving 14 bases between them. The V gene's germline CDR1 is ENHRY and CDR2 SYGVKD. This CDR3 is 15 amino acids long. The CDR3, as DNA: TGTGCCATCGGGGGACCCCCAAAGAACACCGGGGAGCTGTTTTTT. Translated, it gives CAIGGPPKNTGELFF.

The chain recombines TRBV29-1 with TRBJ1-4, with 7 bases identical to TRBD1. J was trimmed by 12 bases and V by 6 bases; bases with no gene match: 13. Germline V gene lookup returns CDR1 SQVTM and CDR2 ANQGSEA. The CDR3 sequence is 13 residues long. The CDR3: CSVKTGHDGELFF. CDR3 bases: TGCAGCGTCAAGACAGGGCACGACGGGGAACTGTTTTTT.

V is TRBV10-3 and J is TRBJ1-5; 7 positions agree with TRBD1. The germline V gene has CDR1 ENHRY and CDR2 SYGVKD. Unmatched junction bases numbered 7, after V lost 0 bases and J lost 5 bases. This CDR3 has 16 amino acids. The CDR3 DNA reads as TGTGCCATCAGTGAGTCGGTGACAGGGAGCTATCAGCCCCAGCATTTT. Translating it yields CAISESVTGSYQPQHF.

V usage is TRBV18 and J usage is TRBJ2-5; TRBD2 might be the D (6 bases). Trimming pared 4 bases from V and 0 bases from J, leaving 9 bases between. The CDR3 loop spans 14 amino acids. CDR1 and CDR2 (germline): KGHSH, LQKENI. CDR3 loop: CASSQLANQETQYF. DNA for the CDR3: TGTGCCAGCTCACAACTAGCCAACCAAGAGACCCAGTACTTC. The complete variable domain, with remaining parts taken from reference TRBV18 and TRBJ2-5, reads NAGVMQNPRHLVRRRGQEARLRCSPMKGHSHVYWYRQLPEEGLKFMVYLQKENIIDESGMPKERFSAEFPKEGPSILRIQQVVRGDSAAYFCASSQLANQETQYFGPGTRLLVL.

The rearrangement links TRBV7-7 to TRBJ2-1, with a possible D match to TRBD2 (5 bases). Germline V CDR1 and CDR2: SSHAT, FNYEAQ (reference sequence). V was cut by 5 bases and J by 10 bases, with 15 bases left in between. The CDR3 sequence is 13 residues long. The chain's CDR3 is CASSPDDYSEQFF. DNA for the CDR3: TGTGCCAGCAGCCCAGACGACTACAGCGAGCAGTTCTTC.

The gene calls are TRBV2 and TRBJ2-1; possible D gene TRBD2, 5 bases. CDR3 size: 16 residues. V was clipped by 0 bases and J by 0 bases, with 9 bases between them. CDR1 is SNHLY, CDR2 FYNNEI, per germline. CDR3 sequence (DNA): TGTGCCAGCAGTGAAGCGCCGGGGAGCTCCTACAATGAGCAGTTCTTC. Protein sequence: CASSEAPGSSYNEQFF.

The chain links TRBV28 to TRBJ1-1; TRBD1 is a possible D gene (6 bases). The CDR3 totals 15 residues. V lost 8 bases, J lost 4 bases, and 20 bases lay in between. The germline CDR1 and CDR2 sequences are MDHEN and SYDVKM. The CDR3 here is CASGILQGSPTEAFF. Written as DNA, the CDR3 is TGTGCCAGCGGAATACTACAGGGTAGCCCCACTGAAGCTTTCTTT.

The rearrangement uses TRBV7-8 and TRBJ2-3; D is ambiguous. Trimming cost V 5 bases and J 0 bases, with 3 bases left between them. CDR3 length: 12 amino acids. CDR1 SGHVS and CDR2 FQNEAQ come from the germline V gene. The CDR3 here is CASSASTDTQYF. The CDR3 coding sequence is TGTGCCAGCAGCGCCAGCACAGATACGCAGTATTTT.

The CDR3 sequence is CASSHTQGPYEQYF. For the CDR3, the DNA is TGCGCCAGCAGCCACACACAGGGGCCCTACGAGCAGTACTTC. The genes are TRBV4-1 and TRBJ2-7; 7 nucleotides match TRBD1. Germline CDR1 MGHRA, CDR2 YSYEKL. The CDR3 has 14 residues. V dropped 3 bases and J dropped 2; count of bases not matched to a gene: 4.

This chain connects TRBV28 to TRBJ2-5, with D perhaps given as TRBD1 or TRBD2 (6 bases each). In germline, CDR1 is MDHEN, CDR2 SYDVKM. The V and J ends lost 10 bases and 5 bases respectively, with 26 bases between them. The CDR3 is 16 residues long. CDR3 sequence reads: CATRGGTYLGEETQYF. DNA for the CDR3: TGTGCCACCAGGGGCGGGACCTACCTCGGGGAGGAGACCCAGTACTTC.